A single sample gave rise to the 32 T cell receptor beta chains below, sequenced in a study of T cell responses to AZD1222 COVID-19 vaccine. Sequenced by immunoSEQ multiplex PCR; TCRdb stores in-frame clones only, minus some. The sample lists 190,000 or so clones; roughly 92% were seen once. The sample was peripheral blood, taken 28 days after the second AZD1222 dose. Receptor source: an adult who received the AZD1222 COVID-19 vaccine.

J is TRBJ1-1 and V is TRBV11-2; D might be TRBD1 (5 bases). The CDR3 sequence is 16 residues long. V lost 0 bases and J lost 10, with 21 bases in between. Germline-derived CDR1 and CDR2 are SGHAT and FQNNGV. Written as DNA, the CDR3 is TGTGCCAGCAGCTTAGATACCCAGGGCGCCCGGGGGGGAGCTTTCTTT. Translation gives CASSLDTQGARGGAFF.

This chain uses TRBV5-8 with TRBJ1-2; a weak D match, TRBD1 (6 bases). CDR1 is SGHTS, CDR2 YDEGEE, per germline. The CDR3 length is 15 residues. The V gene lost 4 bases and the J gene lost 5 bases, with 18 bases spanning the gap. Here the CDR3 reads CASSSTRGSGYGYTF. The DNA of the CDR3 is TGTGCCAGCAGCAGCACGAGGGGGTCGGGATATGGCTACACCTTC.

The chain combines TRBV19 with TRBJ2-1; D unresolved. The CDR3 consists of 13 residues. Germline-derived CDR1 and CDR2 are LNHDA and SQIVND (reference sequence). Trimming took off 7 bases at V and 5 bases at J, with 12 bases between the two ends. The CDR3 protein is CASNGETHNEQFF. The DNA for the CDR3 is TGTGCCAGTAACGGAGAAACTCACAATGAGCAGTTCTTC. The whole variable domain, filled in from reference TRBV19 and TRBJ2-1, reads DGGITQSPKYLFRKEGQNVTLSCEQNLNHDAMYWYRQDPGQGLRLIYYSQIVNDFQKGDIAEGYSVSREKKESFPLTVTSAQKNPTAFYLCASNGETHNEQFFGPGTRLTVL.

The CDR3 nucleotides read TGTGCCAGCAAGGTAGCAGGTAGGAACACTGAAGCTTTCTTT. The encoded protein is CASKVAGRNTEAFF. V is TRBV27 and J is TRBJ1-1; D gene unclear. Trimming pared 7 bases from V and 1 base from J, leaving 13 bases between. CDR1 and CDR2 (germline): MNHEY, SMNVEV (reference sequence). The CDR3 has 14 residues.

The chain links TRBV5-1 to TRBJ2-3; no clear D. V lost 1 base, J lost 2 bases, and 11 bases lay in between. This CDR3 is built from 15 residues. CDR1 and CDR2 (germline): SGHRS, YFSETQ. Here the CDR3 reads CASSLTVLFTDTQYF. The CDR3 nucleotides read TGCGCCAGCAGCTTGACAGTCCTTTTCACAGATACGCAGTATTTT.

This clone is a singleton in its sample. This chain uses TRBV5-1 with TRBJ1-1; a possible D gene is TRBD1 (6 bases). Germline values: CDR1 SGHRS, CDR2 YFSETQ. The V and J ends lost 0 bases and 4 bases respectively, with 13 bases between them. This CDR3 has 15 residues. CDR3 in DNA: TGCGCCAGCAGCTTGGCTGGGGGCATGGGCACTGAAGCTTTCTTT. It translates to CASSLAGGMGTEAFF.

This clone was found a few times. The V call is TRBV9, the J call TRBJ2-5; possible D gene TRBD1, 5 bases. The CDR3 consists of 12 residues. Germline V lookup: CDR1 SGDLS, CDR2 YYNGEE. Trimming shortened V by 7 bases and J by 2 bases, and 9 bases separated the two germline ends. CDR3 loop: CASGADQETQYF. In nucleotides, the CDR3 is TGTGCCAGCGGGGCCGATCAAGAGACCCAGTACTTC.

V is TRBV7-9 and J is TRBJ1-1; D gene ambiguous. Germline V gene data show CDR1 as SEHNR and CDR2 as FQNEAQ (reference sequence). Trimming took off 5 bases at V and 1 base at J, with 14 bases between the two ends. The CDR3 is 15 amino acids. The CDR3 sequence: CASSLSGPQNTEAFF. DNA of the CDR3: TGTGCCAGCAGCCTCTCCGGGCCACAGAACACTGAAGCTTTCTTT.

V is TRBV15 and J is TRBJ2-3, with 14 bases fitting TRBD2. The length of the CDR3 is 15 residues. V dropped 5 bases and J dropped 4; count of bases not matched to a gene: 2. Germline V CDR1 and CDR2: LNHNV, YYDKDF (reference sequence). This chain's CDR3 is CATSGLAGGPDTQYF. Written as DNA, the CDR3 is TGTGCCACCAGCGGACTAGCGGGAGGCCCAGATACGCAGTATTTT.

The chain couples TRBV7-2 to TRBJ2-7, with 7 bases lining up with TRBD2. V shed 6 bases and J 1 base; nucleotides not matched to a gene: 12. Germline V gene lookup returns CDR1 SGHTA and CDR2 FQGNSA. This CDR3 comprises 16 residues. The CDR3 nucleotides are TGTGCCAGCAGACCGCAACTGGGCGGGGGTTCCTACGAGCAGTACTTC. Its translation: CASRPQLGGGSYEQYF.

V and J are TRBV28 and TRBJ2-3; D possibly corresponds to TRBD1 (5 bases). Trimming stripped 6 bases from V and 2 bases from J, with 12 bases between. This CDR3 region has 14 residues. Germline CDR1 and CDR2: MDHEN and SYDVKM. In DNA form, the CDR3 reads TGTGCCAGCAGCCCCGCCAGGGTCACAGATACGCAGTATTTT. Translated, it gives CASSPARVTDTQYF. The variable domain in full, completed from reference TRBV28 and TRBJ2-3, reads DVKVTQSSRYLVKRTGEKVFLECVQDMDHENMFWYRQDPGLGLRLIYFSYDVKMKEKGDIPEGYSVSREKKERFSLILESASTNQTSMYLCASSPARVTDTQYFGPGTRLTVL.

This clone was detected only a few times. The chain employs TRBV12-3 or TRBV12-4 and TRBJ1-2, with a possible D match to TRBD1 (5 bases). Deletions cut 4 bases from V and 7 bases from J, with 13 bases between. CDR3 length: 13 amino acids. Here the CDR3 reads CASSSGSLAGYTF. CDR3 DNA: TGTGCCAGCAGTTCAGGGTCTTTGGCTGGCTACACCTTC.

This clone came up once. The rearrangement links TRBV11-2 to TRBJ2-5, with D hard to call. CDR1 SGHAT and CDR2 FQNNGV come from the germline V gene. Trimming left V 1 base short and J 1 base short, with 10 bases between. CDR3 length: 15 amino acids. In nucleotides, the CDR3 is TGTGCCAGCAGCTTAGCCCCGATACTCCAAGAGACCCAGTACTTC. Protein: CASSLAPILQETQYF.

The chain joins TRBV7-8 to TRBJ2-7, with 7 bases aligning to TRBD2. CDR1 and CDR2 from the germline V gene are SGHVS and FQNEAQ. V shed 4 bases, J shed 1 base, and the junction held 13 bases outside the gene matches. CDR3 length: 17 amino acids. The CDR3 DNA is TGTGCCAGCAGCTGGACGACTAGCCGGCGCGAATCCTACGAGCAGTACTTC. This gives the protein CASSWTTSRRESYEQYF. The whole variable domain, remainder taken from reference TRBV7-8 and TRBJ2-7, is GAGVSQSPRYKVAKRGQDVALRCDPISGHVSLFWYQQALGQGPEFLTYFQNEAQLDKSGLPSDRFFAERPEGSVSTLKIQRTQQEDSAVYLCASSWTTSRRESYEQYFGPGTRLTVT.

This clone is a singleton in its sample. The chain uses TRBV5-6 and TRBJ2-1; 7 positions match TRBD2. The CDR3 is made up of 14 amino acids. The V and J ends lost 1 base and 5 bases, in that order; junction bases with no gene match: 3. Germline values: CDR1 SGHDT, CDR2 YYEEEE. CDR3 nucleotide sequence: TGTGCCAGCAGCTTGTCTAGCGGTGACAATGAGCAGTTCTTC. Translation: CASSLSSGDNEQFF.

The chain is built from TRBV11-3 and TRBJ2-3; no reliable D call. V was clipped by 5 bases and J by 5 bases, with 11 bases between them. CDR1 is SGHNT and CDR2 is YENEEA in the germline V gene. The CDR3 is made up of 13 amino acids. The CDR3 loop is CASSGNSLDTQYF. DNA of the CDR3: TGTGCCAGCAGCGGTAACAGTTTAGATACGCAGTATTTT.

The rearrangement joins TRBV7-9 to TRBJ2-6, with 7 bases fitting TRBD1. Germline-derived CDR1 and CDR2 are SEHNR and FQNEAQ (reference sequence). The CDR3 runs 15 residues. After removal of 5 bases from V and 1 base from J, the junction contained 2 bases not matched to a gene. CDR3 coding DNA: TGTGCCAGCAGCCCACAGGGGTCTGGGGCCAACGTCCTGACTTTC. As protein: CASSPQGSGANVLTF. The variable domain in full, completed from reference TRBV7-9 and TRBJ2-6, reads DTGVSQNPRHKITKRGQNVTFRCDPISEHNRLYWYRQTLGQGPEFLTYFQNEAQLEKSRLLSDRFSAERPKGSFSTLEIQRTEQGDSAMYLCASSPQGSGANVLTFGAGSRLTVL.

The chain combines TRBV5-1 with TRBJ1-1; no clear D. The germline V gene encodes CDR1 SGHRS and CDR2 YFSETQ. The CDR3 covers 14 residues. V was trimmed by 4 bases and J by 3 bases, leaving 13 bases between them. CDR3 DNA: TGCGCCAGCAGCCCCCATTCCCCCTACACTGAAGCTTTCTTT. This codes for CASSPHSPYTEAFF.

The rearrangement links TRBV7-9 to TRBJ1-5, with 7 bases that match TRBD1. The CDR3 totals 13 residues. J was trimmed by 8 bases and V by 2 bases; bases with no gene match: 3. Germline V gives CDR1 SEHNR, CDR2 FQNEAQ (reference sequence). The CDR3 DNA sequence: TGTGCCAGCAGCTTAAGCAGGGGGGAGCCCCAGCATTTT. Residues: CASSLSRGEPQHF.

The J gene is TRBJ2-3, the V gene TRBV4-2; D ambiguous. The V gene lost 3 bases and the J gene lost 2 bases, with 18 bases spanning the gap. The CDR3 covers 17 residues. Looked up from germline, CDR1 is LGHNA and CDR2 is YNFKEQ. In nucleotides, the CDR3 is TGTGCCAGCAGCCAGCTGGACCGCCTAAACCCCACAGATACGCAGTATTTT. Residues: CASSQLDRLNPTDTQYF.

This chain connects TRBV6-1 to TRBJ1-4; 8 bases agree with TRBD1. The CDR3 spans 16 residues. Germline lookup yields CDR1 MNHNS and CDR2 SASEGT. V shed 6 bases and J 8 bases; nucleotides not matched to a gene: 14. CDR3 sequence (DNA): TGTGCCAGCAGGGAACCGTTCGACAGGGGCGGCGAAAAACTGTTTTTT. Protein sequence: CASREPFDRGGEKLFF.

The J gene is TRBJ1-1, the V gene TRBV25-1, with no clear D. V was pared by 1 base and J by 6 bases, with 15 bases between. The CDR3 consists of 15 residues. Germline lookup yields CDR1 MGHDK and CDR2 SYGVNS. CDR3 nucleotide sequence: TGTGCCAGCAGTGAATTACGGAGTCCGGAACCTGAAGCTTTCTTT. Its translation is CASSELRSPEPEAFF.

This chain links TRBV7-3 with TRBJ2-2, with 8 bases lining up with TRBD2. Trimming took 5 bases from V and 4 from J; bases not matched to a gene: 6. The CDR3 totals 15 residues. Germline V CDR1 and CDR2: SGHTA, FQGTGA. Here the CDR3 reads CASSPNSGGTGELFF. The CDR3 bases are TGTGCCAGCAGCCCTAACAGCGGGGGCACCGGGGAGCTGTTTTTT.

The CDR3 spells CASSIYGSGSYEQYF. CDR3 nucleotide sequence: TGTGCCAGTAGTATATACGGGAGCGGATCCTACGAGCAGTACTTC. The rearrangement joins TRBV19 to TRBJ2-7; the D gene is possibly TRBD2 (6 bases). The CDR3 has 15 residues. Between the trimmed V and J ends, which lost 2 bases and 1 base, there was a span of 12 bases. Germline values: CDR1 LNHDA, CDR2 SQIVND (reference sequence).

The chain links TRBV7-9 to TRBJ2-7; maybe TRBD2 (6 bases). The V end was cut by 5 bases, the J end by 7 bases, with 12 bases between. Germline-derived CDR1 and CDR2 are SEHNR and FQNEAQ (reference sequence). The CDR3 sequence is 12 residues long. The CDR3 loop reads CASSPARGEQYF. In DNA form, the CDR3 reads TGTGCCAGCAGCCCCGCCCGGGGGGAGCAGTACTTC.

CDR3 sequence: CASSPEIMNTEAFF. CDR3 sequence (DNA): TGTGCCAGCAGCCCCGAGATAATGAACACTGAAGCTTTCTTT. V gene TRBV2 combines with J gene TRBJ1-1; D unclear. Trimming took 6 bases from V and 0 from J, leaving 11 bases between them. The CDR3 has 14 amino acids. Germline CDR1 SNHLY, CDR2 FYNNEI.

The CDR3 region has the DNA TGTGCCTCCAACGAGGCAACTAGCGGGGGAAAGACCCAGTACTTC. Residues: CASNEATSGGKTQYF. This sequence joins TRBV30 and TRBJ2-5; the match to TRBD2 covers 11 bases. The germline V gene has CDR1 GTSNPN and CDR2 SVGIG (reference sequence). This CDR3 is built from 15 residues. The V and J ends lost 7 bases and 6 bases, in that order; junction bases with no gene match: 13. The full variable domain, rest sourced from reference TRBV30 and TRBJ2-5, is SQTIHQWPATLVQPVGSPLSLECTVEGTSNPNLYWYRQAAGRGLQLLFYSVGIGQISSEVPQNLSASRPQDRQFILSSKKLLLSDSGFYLCASNEATSGGKTQYFGPGTRLLVL.

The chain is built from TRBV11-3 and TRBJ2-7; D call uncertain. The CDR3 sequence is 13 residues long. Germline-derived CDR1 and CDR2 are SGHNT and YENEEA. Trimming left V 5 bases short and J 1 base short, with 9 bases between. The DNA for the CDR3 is TGTGCCAGCAGCCCCAGTGGGTCCTACGAGCAGTACTTC. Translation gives CASSPSGSYEQYF.

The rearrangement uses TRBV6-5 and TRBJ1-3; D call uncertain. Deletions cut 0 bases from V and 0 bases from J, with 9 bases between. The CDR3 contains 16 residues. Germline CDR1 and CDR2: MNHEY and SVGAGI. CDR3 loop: CASSYSSDSSGNTIYF. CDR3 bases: TGTGCCAGCAGTTACTCGAGTGATAGCTCTGGAAACACCATATATTTT.

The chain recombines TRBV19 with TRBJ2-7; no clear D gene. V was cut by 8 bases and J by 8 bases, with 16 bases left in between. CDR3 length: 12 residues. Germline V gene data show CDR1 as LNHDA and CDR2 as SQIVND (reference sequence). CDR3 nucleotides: TGTGCCAGTCAGACCGGAGAAGGACAGCAGTACTTC. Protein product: CASQTGEGQQYF.

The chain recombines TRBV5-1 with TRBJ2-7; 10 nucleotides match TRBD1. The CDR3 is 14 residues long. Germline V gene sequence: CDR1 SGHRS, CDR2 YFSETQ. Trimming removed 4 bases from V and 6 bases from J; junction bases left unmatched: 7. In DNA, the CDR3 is TGCGCCAGCAGCCAGGACAGGGGGTTTTCCGAGCAGTACTTC. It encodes CASSQDRGFSEQYF.

CDR3 amino acids: CATSRSSFNQPQHF. CDR3 bases: TGTGCCACCAGCAGATCCTCGTTTAATCAGCCCCAGCATTTT. The chain recombines TRBV15 with TRBJ1-5; unclear D gene. Germline V gene lookup returns CDR1 LNHNV and CDR2 YYDKDF (reference sequence). Trimming pared 2 bases from V and 4 bases from J, leaving 9 bases between. CDR3 length equals 14 residues.